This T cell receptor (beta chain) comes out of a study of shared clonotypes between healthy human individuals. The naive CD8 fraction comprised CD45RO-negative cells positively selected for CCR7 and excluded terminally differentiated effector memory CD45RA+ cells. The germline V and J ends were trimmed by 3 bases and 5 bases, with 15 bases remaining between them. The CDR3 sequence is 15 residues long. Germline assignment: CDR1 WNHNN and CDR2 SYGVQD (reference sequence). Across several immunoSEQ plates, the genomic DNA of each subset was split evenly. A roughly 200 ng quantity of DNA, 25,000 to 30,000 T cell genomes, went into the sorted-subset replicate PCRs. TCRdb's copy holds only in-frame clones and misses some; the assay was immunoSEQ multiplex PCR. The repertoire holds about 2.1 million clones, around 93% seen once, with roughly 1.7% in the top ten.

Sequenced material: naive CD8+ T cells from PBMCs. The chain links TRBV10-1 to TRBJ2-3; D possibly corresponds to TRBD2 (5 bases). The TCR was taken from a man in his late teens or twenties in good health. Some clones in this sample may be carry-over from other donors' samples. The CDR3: CASSDRSRGLDTQYF. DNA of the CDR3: TGCGCCAGCAGTGATCGTAGCCGAGGGTTAGATACGCAGTATTTT.